What follows is one T cell receptor (beta chain) and its context. The junction departs from the called germline gene at one end, perhaps through a read error. The assay was run at survey level. Clones were read by immunoSEQ multiplex PCR, and TCRdb kept only the in-frame ones, dropping some. The repertoire holds tens of thousands of clones, with approximately 87% as singletons. The data were taken from a study of pediatric ulcerative colitis. The CDR3 extends over 11 amino acids. CDR1 is LGHNA, CDR2 YSLEER, per germline. The sample was blood. The receptor's source is a girl under 18 with moderate ulcerative colitis. This rearrangement joins TRBV4-3 to TRBJ1-4; 8 nucleotides match TRBD1. The CDR3 bases are TGCGCCAGCAGCCAAGCTGCAGGGGGCTTGTTT. Translated: CASSQAAGGLF.